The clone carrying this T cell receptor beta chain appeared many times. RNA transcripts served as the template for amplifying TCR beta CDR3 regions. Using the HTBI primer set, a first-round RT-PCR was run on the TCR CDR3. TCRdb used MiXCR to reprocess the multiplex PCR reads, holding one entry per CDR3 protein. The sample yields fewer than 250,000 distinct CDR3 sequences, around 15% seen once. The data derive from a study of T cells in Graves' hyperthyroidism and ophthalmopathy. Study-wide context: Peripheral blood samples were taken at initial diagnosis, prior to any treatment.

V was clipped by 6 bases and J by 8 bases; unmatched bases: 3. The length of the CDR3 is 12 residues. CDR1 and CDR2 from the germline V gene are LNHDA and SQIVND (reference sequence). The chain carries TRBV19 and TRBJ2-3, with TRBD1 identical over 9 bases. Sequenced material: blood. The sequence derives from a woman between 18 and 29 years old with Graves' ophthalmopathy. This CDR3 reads CASRTTGGTQYF. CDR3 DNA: TGTGCCAGTAGAACGACAGGGGGTACGCAGTATTTT.